The 21 T cell receptor beta chains in this list originate from one sample, sequenced in a study of T-cell reconstitution after alpha-beta-depleted transplantation in children. TCRbeta library preparation incorporated unique molecular identifiers. TCRdb re-analysed the PCR reads in MiXCR, keeping a single row per CDR3 protein. The table shows fewer than 350,000 distinct CDR3 sequences, with roughly 10% occurring only once. The starting material was peripheral blood, obtained 180 days after TCRalphabeta/CD19-depleted stem cell transplant. The receptors come from a male patient between 2 and 15 years old who had a stem cell transplant for chronic granulomatous disease, so the T cells may come from the graft donor.

This clonotype was recorded many times. The genes are TRBV5-1 and TRBJ2-7; D unclear. The CDR3 contains 12 residues. Trimming removed 5 bases at V and 1 base at J, with 7 bases between. From germline, CDR1 is SGHRS and CDR2 YFSETQ. The chain's CDR3 is CASRTDSYEQYF. CDR3 bases: TGCGCCAGCAGAACTGATTCCTACGAGCAGTACTTC.

This clonotype occurred many times. J is TRBJ2-2 and V is TRBV12-3 or TRBV12-4, with D tentatively TRBD2 (5 bases). The CDR3 sequence is 14 residues long. V was shortened by 3 bases and J by 3 bases, with 8 bases between the two germline ends. The CDR3 is CASSFGKYTGELFF. In DNA form, the CDR3 reads TGTGCCAGCAGTTTCGGGAAATACACCGGGGAGCTGTTTTTT.

This clonotype came up many times. The rearrangement links TRBV14 to TRBJ1-1; D is undetermined. Germline lookup yields CDR1 SGHDN and CDR2 FVKESK. V was shortened by 1 base and J by 10 bases, with 13 bases between the two germline ends. The CDR3 has 13 residues. The CDR3 here is CASSQGPSLGAFF. DNA for the CDR3: TGTGCCAGCAGCCAAGGGCCGAGTTTGGGAGCTTTCTTT.

This clonotype was recorded many times. This could be a read error, since a much larger clone is one nucleotide away. The chain links TRBV28 to TRBJ2-3; D is unclear. The CDR3 is 12 residues long. V lost 3 bases to trimming and J lost 2 bases, with 3 bases between them. Germline V lookup: CDR1 MDHEN, CDR2 SYDVKM. The CDR3 DNA is TGTGCCAGCAGTTTCACCACAGATACGCAGTATTTT. This codes for CASSFTTDTQYF. Filled out from reference TRBV28 and TRBJ2-3, the complete variable domain reads DVKVTQSSRYLVKRTGEKVFLECVQDMDHENMFWYRQDPGLGLRLIYFSYDVKMKEKGDIPEGYSVSREKKERFSLILESASTNQTSMYLCASSFTTDTQYFGPGTRLTVL.

In the case of this clonotype: One base away lies a much larger clone, so this may be a sequencing read error. The genes are TRBV5-1 and TRBJ1-2; D is ambiguous. This CDR3 has 12 amino acids. Per germline, CDR1 SGHRS and CDR2 YFSETQ. The CDR3 region is CASSSAAGGDTF. Written as DNA, the CDR3 is TGCGCCAGCAGCTCAGCCGCGGGTGGCGACACCTTC.

This clonotype has a count of ten or more. This chain's CDR3 is CASSFFRNEQFF. The DNA for the CDR3 is TGTGCCAGCAGCTTTTTCAGAAATGAGCAGTTCTTC. J is TRBJ2-1 and V is TRBV5-5; no definite D call. CDR3 length equals 12 residues. CDR1 and CDR2 (germline): SGHKS, YYEKEE (reference sequence). Between the trimmed V and J ends, which lost 2 bases and 7 bases, there was a span of 7 bases.

This clonotype was seen ten or more times. The chain has TRBV5-5 and TRBJ2-7, with D unclear. With 1 base removed from V and 3 bases from J, the gap between germline ends came to 11 bases. Per the germline V gene, CDR1 is SGHKS and CDR2 is YYEKEE (reference sequence). The CDR3 runs 14 residues. Here the CDR3 DNA reads TGTGCCAGCAGCTTGCCGGGCGGCCGCTACGAGCAGTACTTC. Translated, it gives CASSLPGGRYEQYF.

The sample holds many counts of this clonotype. The chain links TRBV6-2 or TRBV6-3 to TRBJ2-1; D is ambiguous. Germline CDR1 reads MNHEY; CDR2 reads SVGEGT. Trimming cost V 4 bases and J 6 bases, with 10 bases left between them. This CDR3 is 13 amino acids long. The CDR3 reads CASSSPNLNEQFF. Written as DNA, the CDR3 is TGTGCCAGCAGTTCCCCTAACCTCAATGAGCAGTTCTTC.

The gene calls are TRBV7-3 and TRBJ2-3; tentatively, D is TRBD2 (6 bases). The CDR3 loop spans 17 amino acids. Germline CDR1 reads SGHTA; CDR2 reads FQGTGA. Trimming stripped 5 bases from V and 1 base from J, with 19 bases between. CDR3: CASSPAGGKRGTDTQYF. CDR3 sequence (DNA): TGTGCCAGCAGCCCCGCAGGCGGGAAGCGGGGCACAGATACGCAGTATTTT. The variable domain in full, completed from reference TRBV7-3 and TRBJ2-3, reads GAGVSQTPSNKVTEKGKYVELRCDPISGHTALYWYRQSLGQGPEFLIYFQGTGAADDSGLPNDRFFAVRPEGSVSTLKIQRTERGDSAVYLCASSPAGGKRGTDTQYFGPGTRLTVL.

This clonotype appeared many times. The CDR3 nucleotides are TGTGCCTGGAGGACTGGACTACCAGGCTACAATGAGCAGTTCTTC. Translated, it gives CAWRTGLPGYNEQFF. The chain joins TRBV30 to TRBJ2-1; a weak D match, TRBD2 (6 bases). The length of the CDR3 is 15 residues. Trimming cost V 3 bases and J 3 bases, with 15 bases left between them. In germline, CDR1 is GTSNPN, CDR2 SVGIG (reference sequence).

This clonotype was recorded at least ten times. The chain employs TRBV25-1 and TRBJ1-2; D is ambiguous. Germline values: CDR1 MGHDK, CDR2 SYGVNS. The CDR3 covers 13 residues. The V end lost 1 base, the J end lost 6 bases, and 9 bases lay between the germline ends. CDR3 sequence reads: CASSELGENGYTF. DNA of the CDR3: TGTGCCAGCAGTGAATTGGGTGAGAATGGCTACACCTTC.

This clonotype appeared a few times. The chain carries TRBV30 and TRBJ1-1; D gene unclear. Between the trimmed V and J ends, which lost 3 bases and 4 bases, there was a span of 15 bases. From germline, CDR1 is GTSNPN and CDR2 SVGIG (reference sequence). The length of the CDR3 is 14 residues. CDR3 in amino acids: CAWRTEGSGTEAFF. CDR3 in DNA: TGTGCCTGGAGAACGGAGGGTTCAGGCACTGAAGCTTTCTTT. Drawing the rest from reference TRBV30 and TRBJ1-1, the complete variable domain is SQTIHQWPATLVQPVGSPLSLECTVEGTSNPNLYWYRQAAGRGLQLLFYSVGIGQISSEVPQNLSASRPQDRQFILSSKKLLLSDSGFYLCAWRTEGSGTEAFFGQGTRLTVV.

The chain joins TRBV27 to TRBJ2-2, with 10 bases fitting TRBD2. CDR3 length equals 16 residues. After removal of 7 bases from V and 1 base from J, the junction contained 6 bases not matched to a gene. In germline, CDR1 is MNHEY, CDR2 SMNVEV (reference sequence). The CDR3 bases are TGTGCCAGCAACCGGATAGCGGGAGGGAACACCGGGGAGCTGTTTTTT. This codes for CASNRIAGGNTGELFF.

This clonotype showed up many times. The chain's CDR3 is CASSQDQGQDYNEQFF. The CDR3 bases are TGCGCCAGCAGCCAAGATCAGGGACAGGACTACAATGAGCAGTTCTTC. This chain connects TRBV4-3 to TRBJ2-1, with TRBD1 matching 8 bases. CDR1 and CDR2 from the germline V gene are LGHNA and YSLEER. The CDR3 runs to 16 residues. With 0 bases clipped from V and 3 bases from J, the junction kept 4 bases outside the gene matches.

At least ten counts were recorded for this clonotype. The rearrangement links TRBV12-3 or TRBV12-4 to TRBJ1-2, with D tentatively TRBD1 (6 bases). The CDR3 loop spans 15 amino acids. Trimming cost V 0 bases and J 4 bases, with 12 bases left between them. CDR3 sequence reads: CASSLASGVTYGYTF. The CDR3, as DNA: TGTGCCAGCAGTTTAGCCTCAGGGGTCACCTATGGCTACACCTTC.

This clonotype was counted ten times or more. The chain joins TRBV5-8 to TRBJ2-3; no reliable D call. In germline, CDR1 is SGHTS, CDR2 YDEGEE. The CDR3 has 15 residues. V lost 4 bases to trimming and J lost 0 bases, with 12 bases between them. The CDR3 DNA reads TGTGCCAGCAGCCCCGACATTTCTAGCACAGATACGCAGTATTTT. Its translation is CASSPDISSTDTQYF. The variable domain in full, completed from reference TRBV5-8 and TRBJ2-3, reads EAGVTQSPTHLIKTRGQQATLRCSPISGHTSVYWYQQALGLGLQFLLWYDEGEERNRGNFPPRFSGRQFPNYSSELNVNALELEDSALYLCASSPDISSTDTQYFGPGTRLTVL.

This clonotype was detected many times. This chain uses TRBV10-2 with TRBJ2-7; D not resolved. Germline V gene data show CDR1 as WSHSY and CDR2 as SAAADI. The CDR3 runs to 14 residues. Trimming took 7 bases from V and 4 from J, leaving 17 bases between them. CDR3 in amino acids: CASTDPFPLYEQYF. CDR3 coding DNA: TGCGCCAGCACCGACCCATTCCCGTTGTACGAGCAGTACTTC.

The sample holds many counts of this clonotype. In DNA form, the CDR3 reads TGTGCCAGCAGCTCCCCCAGGGGACCCTCTGGGGCCAACGTCCTGACTTTC. Amino acid sequence: CASSSPRGPSGANVLTF. The genes are TRBV11-2 and TRBJ2-6; perhaps TRBD1 as D (6 bases). The V and J ends lost 4 bases and 0 bases respectively, with 13 bases between them. The CDR3 is 17 residues long. Per the germline V gene, CDR1 is SGHAT and CDR2 is FQNNGV. The full variable domain, in which reference TRBV11-2 and TRBJ2-6 provide the parts outside the CDR3, is EAGVAQSPRYKIIEKRQSVAFWCNPISGHATLYWYQQILGQGPKLLIQFQNNGVVDDSQLPKDRFSAERLKGVDSTLKIQPAKLEDSAVYLCASSSPRGPSGANVLTFGAGSRLTVL.

This clonotype was found many times. This rearrangement joins TRBV20-1 to TRBJ1-5; possible D gene TRBD1, 6 bases. Trimming shortened V by 2 bases and J by 3 bases, and 8 bases separated the two germline ends. The germline V gene has CDR1 DFQATT and CDR2 SNEGSKA (reference sequence). CDR3 size: 13 residues. The CDR3 reads CSARKGVNQPQHF. The DNA for the CDR3 is TGCAGTGCTAGAAAGGGGGTCAATCAGCCCCAGCATTTT.

This clonotype was seen ten or more times. The chain recombines TRBV18 with TRBJ2-4, with 9 bases matching TRBD2. CDR3 length equals 16 residues. The J segment lost 5 bases and the V segment lost 1 base, leaving 6 bases of the junction unmatched. The germline gives CDR1 KGHSH, CDR2 LQKENI. In DNA, the CDR3 is TGTGCCAGCTCACCACTCAGCGGGGGGCCCGAAAACATTCAGTACTTC. Protein product: CASSPLSGGPENIQYF. The full variable domain, in which reference TRBV18 and TRBJ2-4 provide the parts outside the CDR3, is NAGVMQNPRHLVRRRGQEARLRCSPMKGHSHVYWYRQLPEEGLKFMVYLQKENIIDESGMPKERFSAEFPKEGPSILRIQQVVRGDSAAYFCASSPLSGGPENIQYFGAGTRLSVL.

This clonotype was detected ten times or more. The chain carries TRBV28 and TRBJ2-7; TRBD2 aligns across 7 bases. Trimming cost V 5 bases and J 1 base; bases outside gene matches: 5. The germline CDR1 and CDR2 sequences are MDHEN and SYDVKM. The CDR3 spans 14 residues. The CDR3: CASSPQRGSYEQYF. CDR3 coding DNA: TGTGCCAGCAGTCCACAGCGGGGTTCCTACGAGCAGTACTTC.